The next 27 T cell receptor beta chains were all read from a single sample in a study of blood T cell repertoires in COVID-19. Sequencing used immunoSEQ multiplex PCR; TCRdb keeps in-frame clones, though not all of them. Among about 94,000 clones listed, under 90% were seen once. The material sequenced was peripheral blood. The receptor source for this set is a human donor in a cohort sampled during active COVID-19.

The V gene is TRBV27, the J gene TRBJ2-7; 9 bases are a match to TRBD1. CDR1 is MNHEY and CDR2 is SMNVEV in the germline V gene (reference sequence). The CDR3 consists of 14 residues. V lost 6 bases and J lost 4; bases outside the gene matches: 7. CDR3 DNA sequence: TGTGCCAGCAGCCATTCGACAGGGGGGTACGAGCAGTACTTC. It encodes CASSHSTGGYEQYF.

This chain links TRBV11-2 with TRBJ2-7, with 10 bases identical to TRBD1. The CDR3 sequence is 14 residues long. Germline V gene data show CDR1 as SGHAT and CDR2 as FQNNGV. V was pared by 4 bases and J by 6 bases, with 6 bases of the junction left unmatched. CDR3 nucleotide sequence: TGTGCCAGCAGCTACCGGGACAGGGGATTCGAGCAGTACTTC. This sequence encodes CASSYRDRGFEQYF.

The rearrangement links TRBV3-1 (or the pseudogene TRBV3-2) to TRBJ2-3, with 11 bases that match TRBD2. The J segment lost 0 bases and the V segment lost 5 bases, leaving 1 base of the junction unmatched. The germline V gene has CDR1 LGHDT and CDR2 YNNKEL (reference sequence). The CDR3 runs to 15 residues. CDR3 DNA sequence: TGTGCCAGCAGCTGGACTAGCGGGAGCACAGATACGCAGTATTTT. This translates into CASSWTSGSTDTQYF.

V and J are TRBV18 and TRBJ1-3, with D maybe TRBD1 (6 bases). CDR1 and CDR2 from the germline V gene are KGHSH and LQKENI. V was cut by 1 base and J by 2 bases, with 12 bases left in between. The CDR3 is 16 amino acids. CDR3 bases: TGTGCCAGCTCACCACTCCAGGACAGTGCTGGAAACACCATATATTTT. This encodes CASSPLQDSAGNTIYF.

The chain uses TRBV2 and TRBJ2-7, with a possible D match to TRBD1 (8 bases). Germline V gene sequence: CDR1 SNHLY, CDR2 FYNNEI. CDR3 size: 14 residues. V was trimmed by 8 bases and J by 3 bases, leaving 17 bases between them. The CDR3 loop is CASGRDRIFYEQYF. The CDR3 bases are TGTGCCAGCGGGAGGGACAGGATATTCTACGAGCAGTACTTC.

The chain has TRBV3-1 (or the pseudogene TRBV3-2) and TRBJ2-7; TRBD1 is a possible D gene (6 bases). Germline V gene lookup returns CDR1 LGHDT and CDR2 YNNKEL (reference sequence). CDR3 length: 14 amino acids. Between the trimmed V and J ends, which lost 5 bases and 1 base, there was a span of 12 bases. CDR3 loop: CASSNRQVSYEQYF. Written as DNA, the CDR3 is TGTGCCAGCAGCAATAGACAGGTATCCTACGAGCAGTACTTC.

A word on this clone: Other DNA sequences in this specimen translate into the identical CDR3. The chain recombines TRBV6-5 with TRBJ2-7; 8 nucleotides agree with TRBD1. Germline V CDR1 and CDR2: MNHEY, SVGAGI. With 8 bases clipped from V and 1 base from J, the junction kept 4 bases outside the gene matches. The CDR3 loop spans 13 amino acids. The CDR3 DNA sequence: TGTGCCAGCCGGCGACAGGGGTCCTACGAGCAGTACTTC. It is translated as CASRRQGSYEQYF.

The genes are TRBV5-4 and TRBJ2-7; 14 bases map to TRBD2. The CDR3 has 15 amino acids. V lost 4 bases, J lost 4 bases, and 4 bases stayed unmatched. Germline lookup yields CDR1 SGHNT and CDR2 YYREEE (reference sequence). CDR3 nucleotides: TGTGCCAGCAGCCCCGGGACTAGCGGGAGATACGAGCAGTACTTC. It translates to CASSPGTSGRYEQYF. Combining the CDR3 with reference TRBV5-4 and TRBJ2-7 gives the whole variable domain ETGVTQSPTHLIKTRGQQVTLRCSSQSGHNTVSWYQQALGQGPQFIFQYYREEENGRGNFPPRFSGLQFPNYSSELNVNALELDDSALYLCASSPGTSGRYEQYFGPGTRLTVT.

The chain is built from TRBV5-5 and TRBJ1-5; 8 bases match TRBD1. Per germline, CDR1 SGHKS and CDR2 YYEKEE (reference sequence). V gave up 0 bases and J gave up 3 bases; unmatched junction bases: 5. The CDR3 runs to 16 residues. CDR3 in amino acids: CASSLGQGLLNQPQHF. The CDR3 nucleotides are TGTGCCAGCAGCTTGGGACAGGGGCTCCTCAATCAGCCCCAGCATTTT. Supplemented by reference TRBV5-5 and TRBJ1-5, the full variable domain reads DAGVTQSPTHLIKTRGQQVTLRCSPISGHKSVSWYQQVLGQGPQFIFQYYEKEERGRGNFPDRFSARQFPNYSSELNVNALLLGDSALYLCASSLGQGLLNQPQHFGDGTRLSIL.

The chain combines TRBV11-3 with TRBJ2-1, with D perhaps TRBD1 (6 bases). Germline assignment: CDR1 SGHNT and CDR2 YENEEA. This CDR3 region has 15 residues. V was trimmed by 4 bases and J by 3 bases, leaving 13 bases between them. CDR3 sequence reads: CASSSQGNLYNEQFF. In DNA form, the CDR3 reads TGTGCCAGCAGCTCCCAGGGGAACCTCTACAATGAGCAGTTCTTC.

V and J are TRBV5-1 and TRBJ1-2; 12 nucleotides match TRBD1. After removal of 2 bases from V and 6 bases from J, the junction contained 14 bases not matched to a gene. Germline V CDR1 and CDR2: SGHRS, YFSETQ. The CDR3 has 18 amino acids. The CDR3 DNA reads TGCGCCAGCAGCTTCACCGGGACAGGGGGCGCCACGCCGGATGGCTACACCTTC. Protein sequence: CASSFTGTGGATPDGYTF.

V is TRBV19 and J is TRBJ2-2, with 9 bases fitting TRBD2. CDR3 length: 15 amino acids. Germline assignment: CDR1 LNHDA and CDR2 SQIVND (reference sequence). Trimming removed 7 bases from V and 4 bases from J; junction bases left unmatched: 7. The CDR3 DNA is TGTGCCAGTACCCTCCGCGGGGGGGGCACCGGGGAGCTGTTTTTT. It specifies CASTLRGGGTGELFF.

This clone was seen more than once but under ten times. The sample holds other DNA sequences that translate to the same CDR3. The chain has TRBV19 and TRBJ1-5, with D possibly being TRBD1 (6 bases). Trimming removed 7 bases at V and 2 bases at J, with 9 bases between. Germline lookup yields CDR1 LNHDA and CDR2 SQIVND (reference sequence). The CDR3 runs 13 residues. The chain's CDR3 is CASTGVGNQPQHF. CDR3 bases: TGTGCCAGTACAGGGGTGGGCAATCAGCCCCAGCATTTT.

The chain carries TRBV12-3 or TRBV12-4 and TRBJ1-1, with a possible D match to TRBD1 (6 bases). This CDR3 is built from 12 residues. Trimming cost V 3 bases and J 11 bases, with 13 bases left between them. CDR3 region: CASSLSRGTAFF. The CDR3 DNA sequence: TGTGCCAGCAGTTTGAGTAGGGGGACGGCTTTCTTT.

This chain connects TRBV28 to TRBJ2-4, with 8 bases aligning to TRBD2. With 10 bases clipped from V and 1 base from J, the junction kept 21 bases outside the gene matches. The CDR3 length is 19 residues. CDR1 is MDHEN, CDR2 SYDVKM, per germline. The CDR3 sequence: CATIELAENKVDAKNIQYF. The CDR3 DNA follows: TGTGCCACGATCGAACTAGCGGAAAATAAGGTTGACGCCAAAAACATTCAGTACTTC.

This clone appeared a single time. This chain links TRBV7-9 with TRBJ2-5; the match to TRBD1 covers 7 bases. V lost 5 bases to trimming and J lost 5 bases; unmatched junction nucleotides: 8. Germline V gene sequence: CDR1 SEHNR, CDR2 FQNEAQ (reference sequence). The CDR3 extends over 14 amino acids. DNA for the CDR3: TGTGCCAGCAGCAGGGACAGTCGCGTGGAGACCCAGTACTTC. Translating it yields CASSRDSRVETQYF.

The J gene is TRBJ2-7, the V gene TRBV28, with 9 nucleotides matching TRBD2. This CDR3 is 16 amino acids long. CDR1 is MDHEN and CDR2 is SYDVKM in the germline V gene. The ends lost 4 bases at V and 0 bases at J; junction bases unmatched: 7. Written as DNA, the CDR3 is TGTGCCAGCAGTTCGCCCGGGACTAGCAGCTCCTACGAGCAGTACTTC. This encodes CASSSPGTSSSYEQYF. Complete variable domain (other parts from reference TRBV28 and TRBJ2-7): DVKVTQSSRYLVKRTGEKVFLECVQDMDHENMFWYRQDPGLGLRLIYFSYDVKMKEKGDIPEGYSVSREKKERFSLILESASTNQTSMYLCASSSPGTSSSYEQYFGPGTRLTVT.

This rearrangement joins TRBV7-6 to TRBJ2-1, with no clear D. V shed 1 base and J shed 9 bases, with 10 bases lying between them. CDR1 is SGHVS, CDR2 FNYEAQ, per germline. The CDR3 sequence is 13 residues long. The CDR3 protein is CASSLGPFGEQFF. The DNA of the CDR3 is TGTGCCAGCAGCTTAGGTCCGTTCGGTGAGCAGTTCTTC. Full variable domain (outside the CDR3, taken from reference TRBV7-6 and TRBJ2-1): GAGVSQSPRYKVTKRGQDVALRCDPISGHVSLYWYRQALGQGPEFLTYFNYEAQQDKSGLPNDRFSAERPEGSISTLTIQRTEQRDSAMYRCASSLGPFGEQFFGPGTRLTVL.

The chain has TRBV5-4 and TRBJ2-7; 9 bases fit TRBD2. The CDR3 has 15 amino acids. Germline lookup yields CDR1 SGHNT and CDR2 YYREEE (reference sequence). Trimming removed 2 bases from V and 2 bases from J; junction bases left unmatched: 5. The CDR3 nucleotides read TGTGCCAGCAGCTTCCCGGGACTAGCTACCTACGAGCAGTACTTC. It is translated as CASSFPGLATYEQYF.

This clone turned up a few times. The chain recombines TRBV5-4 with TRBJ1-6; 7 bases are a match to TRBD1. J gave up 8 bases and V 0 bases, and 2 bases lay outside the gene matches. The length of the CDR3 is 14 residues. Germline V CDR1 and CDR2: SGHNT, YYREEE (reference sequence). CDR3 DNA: TGTGCCAGCAGCTTGGGACAGGGAGATTCACCCCTCCACTTT. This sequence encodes CASSLGQGDSPLHF.

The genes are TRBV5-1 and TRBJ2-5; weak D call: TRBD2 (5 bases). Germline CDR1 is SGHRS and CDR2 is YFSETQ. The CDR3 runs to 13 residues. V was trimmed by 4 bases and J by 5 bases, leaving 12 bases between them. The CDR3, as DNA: TGCGCCAGCAGCCTGTTAGCGTCGGAGACCCAGTACTTC. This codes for CASSLLASETQYF.

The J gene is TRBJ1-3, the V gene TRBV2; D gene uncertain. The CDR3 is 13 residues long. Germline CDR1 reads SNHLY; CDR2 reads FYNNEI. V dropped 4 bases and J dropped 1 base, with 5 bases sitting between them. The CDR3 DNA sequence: TGTGCCAGCAGTGCTGAGTCTGGAAACACCATATATTTT. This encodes CASSAESGNTIYF.

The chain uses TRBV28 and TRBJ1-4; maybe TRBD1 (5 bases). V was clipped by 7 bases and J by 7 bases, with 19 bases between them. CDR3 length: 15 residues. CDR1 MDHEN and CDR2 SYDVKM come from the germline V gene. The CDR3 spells CASIHLDRLGEKLFF. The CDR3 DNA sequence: TGTGCCAGCATCCATTTAGACAGACTAGGTGAAAAACTGTTTTTT.

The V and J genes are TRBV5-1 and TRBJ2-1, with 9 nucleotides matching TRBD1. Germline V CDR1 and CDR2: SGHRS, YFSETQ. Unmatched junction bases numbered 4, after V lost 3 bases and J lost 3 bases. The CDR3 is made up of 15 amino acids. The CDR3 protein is CASSSRDRVYNEQFF. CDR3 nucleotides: TGCGCCAGCAGCTCCCGGGACAGGGTCTACAATGAGCAGTTCTTC.

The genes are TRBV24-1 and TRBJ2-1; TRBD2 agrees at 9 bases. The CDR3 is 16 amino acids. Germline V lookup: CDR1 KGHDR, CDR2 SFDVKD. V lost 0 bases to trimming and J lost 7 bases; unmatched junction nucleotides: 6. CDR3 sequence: CATSDLQAGGQNEQFF. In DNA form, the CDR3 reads TGTGCCACCAGTGATTTGCAGGCGGGAGGGCAGAATGAGCAGTTCTTC.

CDR3 loop: CASSLGLNNEQFF. The CDR3, as DNA: TGTGCCAGCAGCCTAGGACTGAACAATGAGCAGTTCTTC. The V gene is TRBV3-1 (or the pseudogene TRBV3-2), the J gene TRBJ2-1; tentative D call: TRBD2 (5 bases). The length of the CDR3 is 13 residues. V was cut by 4 bases and J by 5 bases, with 9 bases left in between. The V gene's germline CDR1 is LGHDT and CDR2 YNNKEL (reference sequence).

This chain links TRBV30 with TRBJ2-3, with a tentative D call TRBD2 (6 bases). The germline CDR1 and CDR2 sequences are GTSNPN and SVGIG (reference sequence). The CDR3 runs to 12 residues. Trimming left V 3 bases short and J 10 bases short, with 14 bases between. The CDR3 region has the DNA TGTGCCTGGAGGGGTGGAGGGCTTCCGCAGTATTTT. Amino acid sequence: CAWRGGGLPQYF. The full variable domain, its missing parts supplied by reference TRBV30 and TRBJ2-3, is SQTIHQWPATLVQPVGSPLSLECTVEGTSNPNLYWYRQAAGRGLQLLFYSVGIGQISSEVPQNLSASRPQDRQFILSSKKLLLSDSGFYLCAWRGGGLPQYFGPGTRLTVL.